These 30 T cell receptor beta chains were all obtained from the same sample, sequenced in a study of T cell repertoires in cytomegalovirus infection. One entry per CDR3 protein, called by TCRdb with MiXCR from the reads. The data show fewer than 650,000 distinct CDR3 sequences, with around 40% seen just once and around 48% held by the top ten. Their antigen targets remain unknown. The sample consisted of cultured PBMCs, taken from culture after CMV antigen stimulation. These receptors all stem from a human donor in good health (CMV status not recorded). Some clones in this sample may be carry-over from other donors' samples.

A remark on this clonotype: The junction and the germline gene differ at one end; a read error may be behind it. The V call is TRBV6-6, the J call TRBJ2-1; 9 bases fit TRBD1. Germline V gives CDR1 MNHNY, CDR2 SVGAGI (reference sequence). CDR3 size: 13 residues. CDR3 region: CASRGTGRNGQFF. The DNA for the CDR3 is TGTGCCAGCAGGGGGACAGGGAGAAATGGGCAGTTCTTC.

The V call is TRBV23-1, the J call TRBJ2-5; TRBD2 might be the D (5 bases). TRBV23-1 is treated as an ORF (open reading frame) with a function not yet certain. This CDR3 has 14 residues. The V end lost 8 bases, the J end lost 1 base, and 14 bases lay between the germline ends. The CDR3 loop is CASGRVSSQETQYF. In DNA form, the CDR3 reads TGCGCCAGCGGGCGGGTATCCAGCCAAGAGACCCAGTACTTC.

The rearrangement uses TRBV6-2 or TRBV6-3 and TRBJ2-1; D unclear. In germline, CDR1 is MNHEY, CDR2 SVGEGT. Trimming removed 7 bases from V and 4 bases from J, with 26 bases in between. The CDR3 contains 18 residues. CDR3 bases: TGTGCCAGCAAGACCAACCGTTTACTGCCCCCTAATTACAATGAGCAGTTCTTC. It encodes CASKTNRLLPPNYNEQFF.

The chain combines TRBV7-6 with TRBJ1-4; D perhaps matches TRBD1 (5 bases). The CDR3 contains 14 residues. Germline CDR1 SGHVS, CDR2 FNYEAQ. The ends were cut back, 7 bases at V and 8 bases at J, with 17 bases in the middle. The DNA for the CDR3 is TGTGCCAGCACCCAGAGGTCGGGGGACGAAAAACTGTTTTTT. It translates to CASTQRSGDEKLFF.

The chain has TRBV6-1 and TRBJ2-1; D possibly corresponds to TRBD2 (6 bases). The CDR3 extends over 11 amino acids. V was clipped by 8 bases and J by 15 bases, with 17 bases between them. The germline V gene encodes CDR1 MNHNS and CDR2 SASEGT. The CDR3 nucleotides read TGTGCCAGCGGACGGGACTCTCGTGCGTTCTTC. As protein: CASGRDSRAFF.

In this sample, this clonotype turned up a few times. The chain uses TRBV7-2 and TRBJ2-5; D remains unclear. CDR1 SGHTA and CDR2 FQGNSA come from the germline V gene. The length of the CDR3 is 14 residues. V was trimmed by 2 bases and J by 3 bases, leaving 10 bases between them. For the CDR3, the DNA is TGTGCCAGCAGCTTAATCGCCTCAAAAGAGACCCAGTACTTC. Amino acids: CASSLIASKETQYF.

The chain couples TRBV7-2 to TRBJ2-7; D may be TRBD2 (6 bases). The CDR3 is 16 residues long. V gave up 7 bases and J gave up 0 bases, with 19 bases separating them. Per germline, CDR1 SGHTA and CDR2 FQGNSA. DNA for the CDR3: TGTGCCAGCACACCTCTCGGACTCGGGAGCTCCTACGAGCAGTACTTC. It yields the protein CASTPLGLGSSYEQYF.

This sequence joins TRBV27 and TRBJ2-3, with TRBD1 matching 9 bases. CDR3 size: 17 residues. V lost 4 bases, J lost 2 bases, and 10 bases stayed unmatched. Germline V gene sequence: CDR1 MNHEY, CDR2 SMNVEV (reference sequence). The chain's CDR3 is CASSSRVRDRATDTQYF. CDR3 sequence (DNA): TGTGCCAGCAGTTCTAGGGTCCGGGACAGGGCCACAGATACGCAGTATTTT.

CDR3 DNA sequence: TGTGCCATCAGTGAGGGACCTTCCTACGAGCAGTACTTC. This gives the protein CAISEGPSYEQYF. V usage is TRBV10-3 and J usage is TRBJ2-7; D remains unclear. V was shortened by 2 bases and J by 1 base, with 6 bases between the two germline ends. CDR3 length: 13 amino acids. Germline V lookup: CDR1 ENHRY, CDR2 SYGVKD.

The chain carries TRBV20-1 and TRBJ2-7, with 14 bases that match TRBD2. With 5 bases clipped from V and 3 bases from J, the junction kept 12 bases outside the gene matches. CDR3 length: 17 residues. CDR1 is DFQATT and CDR2 is SNEGSKA in the germline V gene (reference sequence). The CDR3 here is CSAPRLAGGPISYEQYF. The CDR3 DNA follows: TGCAGTGCTCCAAGACTAGCGGGAGGGCCGATCAGCTACGAGCAGTACTTC.

The rearrangement links TRBV4-1 to TRBJ2-1; 8 positions agree with TRBD1. V trimming: 4 bases; J trimming: 8 bases; junction bases outside the gene matches: 10. Germline CDR1 and CDR2: MGHRA and YSYEKL. The CDR3 extends over 15 amino acids. Here the CDR3 DNA reads TGCGCCAGCAGCCTCCTCGGACAGGGAAGCGATGAGCAGTTCTTC. It is translated as CASSLLGQGSDEQFF.

The genes are TRBV20-1 and TRBJ2-3; 9 bases map to TRBD2. The CDR3 is 15 amino acids. After removal of 3 bases from V and 3 bases from J, the junction contained 7 bases not matched to a gene. Germline V lookup: CDR1 DFQATT, CDR2 SNEGSKA (reference sequence). The CDR3 nucleotides are TGCAGTGCTAGGTTTAGCGGGAGTGATACAGATACGCAGTATTTT. Its protein is CSARFSGSDTDTQYF.

The chain recombines TRBV3-1 with TRBJ2-5; TRBD2 agrees at 9 bases. CDR3 length: 16 residues. The germline V gene encodes CDR1 LGHDT and CDR2 YNNKEL (reference sequence). V lost 6 bases and J lost 5; bases outside the gene matches: 13. The CDR3 DNA reads TGTGCCAGCAGACCCTTCGGGTTAGCGGGAGCTGAGACCCAGTACTTC. Translated, it gives CASRPFGLAGAETQYF.

V and J are TRBV7-9 and TRBJ2-4; D remains ambiguous. The CDR3 has 16 residues. Trimming stripped 1 base from V and 9 bases from J, with 19 bases between. The germline V gene has CDR1 SEHNR and CDR2 FQNEAQ (reference sequence). CDR3 sequence (DNA): TGTGCCAGCAGCTTAGGGCTGACGTCAGTCGGGCGCATTCAGTACTTC. Amino acid sequence: CASSLGLTSVGRIQYF.

This clonotype was found a few times. This rearrangement joins TRBV12-3 or TRBV12-4 to TRBJ2-3, with D unresolved. V lost 6 bases, J lost 3 bases, and 16 bases lay in between. The CDR3 loop spans 15 amino acids. CDR3: CASRPGHYGTDTQYF. In DNA, the CDR3 is TGTGCCAGCAGACCCGGGCATTACGGAACAGATACGCAGTATTTT.

V and J are TRBV7-2 and TRBJ2-7; D ambiguous. CDR3 size: 11 residues. V was trimmed by 8 bases and J by 3 bases, leaving 8 bases between them. Germline V gene data show CDR1 as SGHTA and CDR2 as FQGNSA. Here the CDR3 DNA reads TGTGCCAGCGGGCTCCGCTACGAGCAGTACTTC. Its protein is CASGLRYEQYF.

This clonotype was recorded at least ten times. J is TRBJ1-2 and V is TRBV7-2; 7 bases align to TRBD1. Unmatched junction bases numbered 19, after V lost 4 bases and J lost 8 bases. Per the germline V gene, CDR1 is SGHTA and CDR2 is FQGNSA. The length of the CDR3 is 17 residues. The chain's CDR3 is CASSSPKRGQRRRGYTF. The CDR3 DNA follows: TGTGCCAGCAGCTCCCCGAAGAGGGGGCAACGTCGTCGGGGCTACACCTTC.

The chain carries TRBV12-3 or TRBV12-4 and TRBJ1-2; D is uncertain. The CDR3 loop spans 13 amino acids. Trimming shortened V by 10 bases and J by 4 bases, and 16 bases separated the two germline ends. CDR3: CATPEDEGYGYTF. CDR3 coding DNA: TGTGCCACCCCAGAGGACGAAGGCTATGGCTACACCTTC.

The rearrangement uses TRBV19 and TRBJ2-3, with D perhaps TRBD1 or TRBD2 (6 bases each). V was pared by 6 bases and J by 4 bases, with 17 bases between. Germline-derived CDR1 and CDR2 are LNHDA and SQIVND (reference sequence). The CDR3 extends over 15 amino acids. The CDR3 region has the DNA TGTGCCAGTAGAACAAGGAGGGGGGCCCCAGATACGCAGTATTTT. Translating gives CASRTRRGAPDTQYF.

The chain employs TRBV27 and TRBJ2-6; perhaps TRBD2 as D (6 bases). V lost 8 bases and J 0 bases, leaving 20 bases between the germline ends. The CDR3 covers 18 residues. Germline V gene data show CDR1 as MNHEY and CDR2 as SMNVEV (reference sequence). The CDR3 DNA is TGTGCCAGCGGCCCAGAGGGAGGCGGCAGCTCTGGGGCCAACGTCCTGACTTTC. Translation: CASGPEGGGSSGANVLTF.

This clonotype has more than one count but fewer than ten. V usage is TRBV7-2 and J usage is TRBJ1-2, with D unclear. From germline, CDR1 is SGHTA and CDR2 FQGNSA. The ends were cut back, 1 base at V and 5 bases at J, with 14 bases in the middle. This CDR3 is 15 amino acids long. The CDR3 loop is CASSLEPAVGYGYTF. Written as DNA, the CDR3 is TGTGCCAGCAGCTTAGAACCTGCAGTTGGATATGGCTACACCTTC.

This clonotype was detected a few times. This chain connects TRBV7-9 to TRBJ2-6; D call uncertain. This CDR3 spans 15 amino acids. V gave up 5 bases and J gave up 0 bases, with 8 bases separating them. The germline V gene encodes CDR1 SEHNR and CDR2 FQNEAQ (reference sequence). CDR3 DNA sequence: TGTGCCAGCAGCCCAGCGTACTCTGGGGCCAACGTCCTGACTTTC. It codes for CASSPAYSGANVLTF.

This clonotype was seen only a few times. V is TRBV7-2 and J is TRBJ2-1, with a possible D match to TRBD2 (6 bases). Germline assignment: CDR1 SGHTA and CDR2 FQGNSA. Trimming removed 2 bases from V and 5 bases from J, with 16 bases in between. This CDR3 region has 16 residues. The CDR3 bases are TGTGCCAGCAGCTTATTTTCTGGGACTTCAAACAATGAGCAGTTCTTC. Residues: CASSLFSGTSNNEQFF.

The chain links TRBV6-2 or TRBV6-3 to TRBJ2-2, with TRBD2 identical over 10 bases. V was clipped by 7 bases and J by 3 bases; unmatched bases: 11. The CDR3 runs 17 residues. CDR1 and CDR2 from the germline V gene are MNHEY and SVGEGT. CDR3 amino acids: CASNGLAGVIYTGELFF. In nucleotides, the CDR3 is TGTGCCAGCAACGGGCTAGCGGGGGTCATCTACACCGGGGAGCTGTTTTTT.

The V gene is TRBV29-1, the J gene TRBJ1-2; 7 nucleotides match TRBD1. Germline V gene lookup returns CDR1 SQVTM and CDR2 ANQGSEA. V gave up 2 bases and J gave up 5 bases; unmatched junction bases: 11. The CDR3 extends over 15 amino acids. CDR3 bases: TGCAGCGTTGAAAGGACTGAGGGGACAGCTTATGGCTACACCTTC. Protein product: CSVERTEGTAYGYTF.

This clonotype was found many times. The CDR3 DNA reads as TGTGCCAGCAGCCTAGTTGGAGGCTACACCTTC. This sequence encodes CASSLVGGYTF. The chain employs TRBV7-2 and TRBJ1-2; no clear D. Germline CDR1 is SGHTA and CDR2 is FQGNSA. With 5 bases removed from V and 8 bases from J, the gap between germline ends came to 9 bases. The CDR3 sequence is 11 residues long.

This clonotype was detected a few times. CDR3 nucleotides: TGTGCCAGCAGTTACTCGACGGTTAGCGGGATACTCGGCTACGAGCAGTACTTC. It specifies CASSYSTVSGILGYEQYF. The chain joins TRBV6-2 or TRBV6-3 to TRBJ2-7; 8 bases map to TRBD2. This CDR3 spans 18 amino acids. V shed 0 bases, J shed 3 bases, and the junction held 13 bases outside the gene matches. The germline gives CDR1 MNHEY, CDR2 SVGEGT.

The chain carries TRBV11-2 and TRBJ2-7, with 7 bases matching TRBD2. This CDR3 has 15 residues. Trimming at V came to 5 bases and at J to 3 bases, leaving 10 bases not matched to a gene. Germline CDR1 is SGHAT and CDR2 is FQNNGV. In DNA form, the CDR3 reads TGTGCCAGCAGCCACAGTGGGCTAGCGGACTACGAGCAGTACTTC. Translating gives CASSHSGLADYEQYF.

This clonotype occurred a few times. The rearrangement uses TRBV7-9 and TRBJ1-2; D may be TRBD1 (5 bases). V lost 0 bases and J 7 bases, leaving 12 bases between the germline ends. CDR1 and CDR2 (germline): SEHNR, FQNEAQ (reference sequence). This CDR3 is built from 14 residues. The CDR3 spells CASSLAPGFSGYTF. CDR3 in DNA: TGTGCCAGCAGCTTAGCGCCAGGGTTCAGTGGCTACACCTTC. The entire variable domain, with the rest obtained from reference TRBV7-9 and TRBJ1-2, is as follows: DTGVSQNPRHKITKRGQNVTFRCDPISEHNRLYWYRQTLGQGPEFLTYFQNEAQLEKSRLLSDRFSAERPKGSFSTLEIQRTEQGDSAMYLCASSLAPGFSGYTFGSGTRLTVV.

This clonotype was detected only a few times. The chain recombines TRBV7-2 with TRBJ1-2; 7 bases match TRBD1. This CDR3 spans 14 amino acids. The V gene's germline CDR1 is SGHTA and CDR2 FQGNSA. V was pared by 4 bases and J by 4 bases, with 6 bases of the junction left unmatched. The CDR3 DNA follows: TGTGCCAGCAGCTCGGTCGGGACAGTCTATGGCTACACCTTC. It is translated as CASSSVGTVYGYTF.